Shown below are 12 T cell receptor beta chains from a single sample sequenced in a study of T-cell reconstitution after alpha-beta-depleted transplantation in children. Unique molecular identifiers tagged the TCRbeta library. MiXCR, applied by TCRdb to the PCR reads, yields one record per CDR3 protein. Among some 550,000 distinct CDR3 sequences, about a sixth were seen once, and the ten largest hold 3.3%. The material sequenced was PBMCs from the stem cell graft donor, taken from the stem cell graft. These receptor sequences come from a human donor who donated a stem cell graft to a child with acute lymphoblastic leukemia.

The V gene is TRBV5-1, the J gene TRBJ2-1; D is unresolved. CDR3 length: 15 amino acids. From germline, CDR1 is SGHRS and CDR2 YFSETQ. V was cut by 4 bases and J by 1 base, with 12 bases left in between. The CDR3 bases are TGCGCCAGCAGCCTCGACTCGGTTTCCTACAATGAGCAGTTCTTC. Amino acid sequence: CASSLDSVSYNEQFF.

The chain has TRBV6-2 or TRBV6-3 and TRBJ1-5; 7 bases agree with TRBD1. J gave up 2 bases and V 1 base, and 5 bases lay outside the gene matches. This CDR3 has 16 amino acids. Germline V gene sequence: CDR1 MNHEY, CDR2 SVGEGT. CDR3 nucleotides: TGTGCCAGCAGTTACTGGGCCAGGGGGGGCAATCAGCCCCAGCATTTT. Protein sequence: CASSYWARGGNQPQHF.

J is TRBJ1-2 and V is TRBV20-1; TRBD1 might be the D (6 bases). This CDR3 region has 16 residues. CDR1 is DFQATT and CDR2 is SNEGSKA in the germline V gene (reference sequence). The ends were cut back, 5 bases at V and 11 bases at J, with 30 bases in the middle. CDR3 bases: TGCAGTGCTCTGGGACAAACAAAGGGCCTAAGTTTGAGATACACCTTC. Its protein product is CSALGQTKGLSLRYTF.

This clonotype was picked up a small number of times. The chain links TRBV4-1 to TRBJ2-1; D unclear. V shed 4 bases and J shed 2 bases, with 12 bases lying between them. The CDR3 is made up of 15 amino acids. Germline assignment: CDR1 MGHRA and CDR2 YSYEKL. The CDR3 DNA reads TGCGCCAGCAGCCCCTTGGATCCACCCTACAATGAGCAGTTCTTC. It codes for CASSPLDPPYNEQFF.

V and J are TRBV6-1 and TRBJ2-2, with D possibly matching TRBD1 (6 bases). Trimming removed 7 bases from V and 4 bases from J, with 16 bases in between. The germline gives CDR1 MNHNS, CDR2 SASEGT. CDR3 length: 15 amino acids. The chain's CDR3 is CASIVGGQFTGELFF. For the CDR3, the DNA is TGTGCCAGCATCGTAGGGGGACAATTCACCGGGGAGCTGTTTTTT.

A few counts support this clonotype. The V call is TRBV2, the J call TRBJ1-3, with 10 nucleotides matching TRBD1. The V gene end was trimmed by 5 bases and the J gene end by 0 bases; junction bases not matched to a gene: 7. Per the germline V gene, CDR1 is SNHLY and CDR2 is FYNNEI. CDR3 length: 17 residues. CDR3 sequence: CASSWDRGTSSGNTIYF. CDR3 DNA sequence: TGTGCCAGCAGTTGGGACAGGGGTACAAGCTCTGGAAACACCATATATTTT.

This clonotype came up once. The rearrangement uses TRBV6-5 and TRBJ2-3; TRBD1 matches at 8 bases. The trim removed 4 bases at V and 1 base at J, leaving 4 bases unmatched. Per the germline V gene, CDR1 is MNHEY and CDR2 is SVGAGI. CDR3 length: 15 amino acids. The DNA of the CDR3 is TGTGCCAGCAGTTGGGGACAGGCGGGCACAGATACGCAGTATTTT. Its translation is CASSWGQAGTDTQYF.

The chain has TRBV6-1 and TRBJ1-2; D gene uncertain. V was clipped by 2 bases and J by 7 bases, with 11 bases between them. Per the germline V gene, CDR1 is MNHNS and CDR2 is SASEGT. This CDR3 region has 13 residues. DNA for the CDR3: TGTGCCAGCAGTGAAAGCGTTAGGAGTGGCTACACCTTC. Protein: CASSESVRSGYTF.

J is TRBJ2-1 and V is TRBV5-1; 10 nucleotides agree with TRBD2. Germline CDR1 is SGHRS and CDR2 is YFSETQ. The CDR3 covers 15 residues. J was trimmed by 7 bases and V by 0 bases; bases with no gene match: 4. This CDR3 reads CASSLAIAGGNEQFF. The CDR3 nucleotides are TGCGCCAGCAGCTTGGCCATAGCGGGAGGAAATGAGCAGTTCTTC.

This clonotype was counted between two and nine times. V is TRBV28 and J is TRBJ2-1; 7 nucleotides match TRBD2. Germline V lookup: CDR1 MDHEN, CDR2 SYDVKM. CDR3 size: 15 residues. The V segment lost 2 bases and the J segment 4 bases; nucleotides outside the gene matches: 5. The CDR3 region has the DNA TGTGCCAGCAGTTTAGCGGGGGTGCTATACAATGAGCAGTTCTTC. This gives the protein CASSLAGVLYNEQFF.

This clonotype has only one observation. This chain joins TRBV2 and TRBJ2-3; D is unresolved. The ends were cut back, 7 bases at V and 4 bases at J, with 12 bases in the middle. Germline V gene sequence: CDR1 SNHLY, CDR2 FYNNEI. This CDR3 has 13 amino acids. The CDR3 DNA reads TGTGCCAGCACTACCCTGAAAGCAGATACGCAGTATTTT. Its translation is CASTTLKADTQYF.

The chain joins TRBV6-1 to TRBJ1-2, with TRBD1 matching over 8 bases. Germline V CDR1 and CDR2: MNHNS, SASEGT. The CDR3 extends over 15 amino acids. Losses at the gene ends were 2 bases for V and 8 bases for J; bases not matched to a gene: 10. The CDR3 here is CASSEPGSGGRGYTF. The CDR3 DNA reads as TGTGCCAGCAGTGAACCCGGTTCAGGGGGCAGGGGCTACACCTTC.